This T cell receptor (beta chain) was recorded in a study of neurological immune-mediated disorders. TCRdb re-called the 5' RACE reads with MiXCR, one entry per CDR3 protein. The table has over 65,000 distinct CDR3 sequences, 9.4% seen once. The CDR3 totals 11 residues. The V and J ends lost 10 bases and 5 bases, in that order; junction bases with no gene match: 3. In germline, CDR1 is SGHRS, CDR2 YFSETQ. In this sample, this clonotype turned up a few times. Material: PBMCs. The receptor was derived from a man aged 45-65 years in good health. The chain links TRBV5-1 to TRBJ2-1, with 7 positions matching TRBD2. This CDR3 reads CASSGHNEQFF. CDR3 nucleotides: TGCGCCTCTAGCGGACACAATGAGCAGTTCTTC.